The T cell receptor beta chain described here comes from a study of CD8 T cells in Susac syndrome. An input of 0.5 to 1 ug of RNA was subjected to reverse transcription using random hexamers. Across 54 Vbeta and 13 Jbeta, TCR beta CDR3 was amplified with immunoSEQ multiplex PCR. Each CDR3 protein gets one entry after TCRdb re-called the immunoSEQ multiplex PCR reads with MiXCR. The sample contains some 150,000 distinct CDR3 sequences, roughly 94% of which appear only once. TCR beta sequences were obtained from blood CD8+ and CD4+ T cells. Material: CD8+ T cells from PBMCs. The receptor was derived from a human donor in good health.

The chain's CDR3 is CASSFIAGENIQYF. The CDR3 nucleotides are TGTGCCAGCAGCTTCATAGCGGGAGAAAACATTCAGTACTTC. The chain employs TRBV7-9 and TRBJ2-4; the match to TRBD2 covers 9 bases. CDR3 length: 14 residues. Per germline, CDR1 SEHNR and CDR2 FQNEAQ (reference sequence). V lost 3 bases and J lost 5; bases outside the gene matches: 2.